What follows is one T cell receptor (beta chain) and its context. What it recognizes is unknown. These data belong to a study of T cell responses to AZD1222 COVID-19 vaccine. Generated by immunoSEQ multiplex PCR, the TCRdb table keeps only in-frame clones and is missing some. The data contain 100,000 to 150,000 clones, about 87% of them seen just once; the ten biggest clones take up about 5%. Study-wide points: Spike was spanned by vaccine-associated CD4 TCRs, which were dominant at 160-218 and 743-854.

Trimming took 6 bases from V and 4 from J; bases not matched to a gene: 17. In germline, CDR1 is KGHSH, CDR2 LQKENI. The CDR3 is 17 amino acids. The chain couples TRBV18 to TRBJ2-5, with TRBD2 identical over 7 bases. The source material was peripheral blood, sampled on day 0 of AZD1222 vaccination. The receptor was derived from an adult in good health. The CDR3 loop is CASSAPGRAKVGETQYF. The CDR3 region has the DNA TGTGCCAGCTCTGCACCGGGGAGGGCCAAGGTGGGAGAGACCCAGTACTTC.